This TCR beta chain was captured by sequencing in a study of OX40 agonist ivuxolimab in advanced cancers. The wider study: Ivuxolimab, an agonistic anti-OX40 (CD134) antibody, was given to patients. Mean age approximately 59 years, range about 20 to 85; 82.7% male.

The germline gives CDR1 LNHDA, CDR2 SQIVND (reference sequence). Deletions cut 7 bases from V and 4 bases from J, with 13 bases between. The CDR3 extends over 14 amino acids. Cycle 7 day 1, cycle 4 day 1, and baseline were the timepoints at which blood was sampled. The data were produced by immunoSEQ multiplex PCR, yet TCRdb's version contains in-frame clones alone and is incomplete. Of fewer than 120,000 clones in the sample, roughly 89% were seen once. General study points: Expanded clones tended on average to be more numerous among CD8+ T cells than CD4+.

This clone was seen only once. Its target is not known. The TCR sequence derives from an adult with an advanced solid tumor such as melanoma, head and neck, liver or kidney cancer. The V and J genes are TRBV19 and TRBJ1-4; D uncertain. The sequenced sample was CD4+ or CD8+ T cells sorted from blood, obtained in a trial of the OX40 agonist ivuxolimab. CDR3 coding DNA: TGTGCCAGTACTTATGGTGACCATAATGAAAAACTGTTTTTT. Its protein is CASTYGDHNEKLFF.